What follows describes a single TCR beta chain. The clone's antigen remains unknown. Qualities for individual bases were not recorded, and no much larger clone is one base off. This sample stems from a study of blood T cells in healthy people across ages (dated by TCRdb to the mid-2010s). General notes on the study: In model experiments, template switching captured about one uniquely barcoded TCR beta cDNA molecule for every two T cells. To avoid experimental bias, donors of different ages were distributed randomly across sequencing lanes. The study analyzed two additional independent replicas of 1 million unique cDNA reads from the same blood draw for two donors, one aged 18 to 29 and one aged 80 or older. Using deep sequencing normalized with unique cDNA molecular identifiers, the study measured how TCR beta repertoire diversity changes with age. Four age groups were formed from the donors: young (average about 16 years), middle-aged (around 41), aged (62) and long-lived (less than 85). The paper as a whole reports these results and caveats: There was a strong correlation between observed TCR beta diversity and the percentage of naive T cells measured by flow cytometry. As age increased, observed TCR beta diversity per million T cells dropped in a roughly linear way, and a significant reduction was already evident by age about 40. Compared with the aged group, more naive CD4+ T cells, fewer expanded clones and increased TCR diversity were shown by the long-lived group, suggesting age selection. Total diversity estimates from one million sequenced T cells were considered lower bounds and underestimates. Since profiling was done on bulk unsorted PBMCs, naive and antigen-experienced compartments could not be conclusively compared. The CMV infection status of donors was not known, potentially confounding age-related changes in expanded clonotypes.

The library relied on 5' RACE. Sequencing was performed on an Illumina HiSeq 2500. A second PCR of roughly 6 to 11 cycles was run with a J-beta primer mix and a sample-barcoded 5' primer. A template-switch 5' adaptor carrying 12 random nucleotides introduced a unique molecular identifier onto each TCR beta cDNA molecule. At least 3 million CDR3-containing paired-end reads were obtained from each sample. All of the RNA was converted into first-strand cDNA using the Mint cDNA synthesis kit, with a TRBC-specific oligonucleotide serving as the primer. Following uracil-DNA glycosylase treatment, all cDNA underwent a first 18-cycle PCR with the universal primers M1SS and BC2_uni_R. On the study's bioinformatics: For normalization, 1 million high-quality reads, each with a distinct molecular identifier, were randomly selected from each sample. Reads with shared molecular identifiers were discarded instead of being binned into consensus sequences. MiTCR, with a Q25 quality threshold and the strictest error-elimination algorithm, was used for CDR3 identification, clonotype clustering and error correction. A nonparametric unseen species model using Euler transformation provided a lower-bound estimate of total TCR beta diversity. Clones were called with MiXCR by TCRdb after fastp trimmed the public reads at Q25, and only in-frame beta chains were retained. Duplicate CDR3 protein sequences are folded into a single record with the most common DNA and genes. TCRdb, not the original authors, processed these V and J calls. Across this sample there are some 710,000 distinct CDR3 sequences, with about a fifth seen only once. Under 25% of the sample belongs to the ten largest clones.

CDR3 length: 19 amino acids, cysteine to phenylalanine. Kept here is only the CDR3 DNA, which spans 57 bases and is read in frame from base 1. The donors were about 40 Caucasian individuals from Russia, aged 6 to 90 years, who were systemically healthy. About 10 milliliters of peripheral blood were collected from each donor into EDTA-treated Vacutainer tubes. PBMCs were isolated by Ficoll-Paque density-gradient centrifugation, with at least 6 million obtained per sample. Trizol reagent was used to extract total RNA from the PBMCs, yielding at least 5.5 micrograms per sample. Naive CD45RAhigh/CD27high T cell percentages were measured by flow cytometry on a PBMC aliquot from every donor.

The chain is made from TRBV21-1 and TRBJ1-5; TRBD1, the D gene given by the table, was not confirmed from the DNA. TRBV21-1 is a documented pseudogene. The sample taken for sequencing was blood. The TCR was taken from a man between 65 and 80 years old in good health. Here the CDR3 is given as CASSKGIGQGESENQPQHF. The DNA sequence is as follows: TGTGCCAGCAGCAAAGGAATTGGACAGGGAGAATCTGAAAATCAGCCCCAGCATTTT.